These 22 T cell receptor beta chains share one sample of origin, sequenced in a study of blood T cell repertoires in COVID-19. Sequencing used immunoSEQ multiplex PCR; TCRdb keeps in-frame clones, though not all of them. The sample has just over 350,000 clones, 65% to 90% seen once. Sequenced input: peripheral blood. The receptors originated from a woman in her sixties or seventies with COVID-19, enrolled during active disease.

V and J are TRBV5-1 and TRBJ1-1; D is possibly TRBD1 (6 bases). With 3 bases removed from V and 6 bases from J, the gap between germline ends came to 18 bases. CDR1 and CDR2 from the germline V gene are SGHRS and YFSETQ. CDR3 length equals 15 residues. The CDR3: CASSSLGGGYAEAFF. DNA for the CDR3: TGCGCCAGCAGCTCCTTAGGGGGAGGGTACGCTGAAGCTTTCTTT.

The rearrangement uses TRBV18 and TRBJ2-3, with 10 bases identical to TRBD2. CDR3 size: 15 residues. From germline, CDR1 is KGHSH and CDR2 LQKENI. The V gene end was trimmed by 4 bases and the J gene end by 1 base; junction bases not matched to a gene: 2. The CDR3 DNA reads as TGTGCCAGCTCACTCGGGACTAGCGGCACAGATACGCAGTATTTT. This codes for CASSLGTSGTDTQYF. The full variable domain, with the rest looked up from reference TRBV18 and TRBJ2-3, is NAGVMQNPRHLVRRRGQEARLRCSPMKGHSHVYWYRQLPEEGLKFMVYLQKENIIDESGMPKERFSAEFPKEGPSILRIQQVVRGDSAAYFCASSLGTSGTDTQYFGPGTRLTVL.

This clone was seen a single time. The chain uses TRBV27 and TRBJ2-1, with TRBD1 identical over 7 bases. Germline-derived CDR1 and CDR2 are MNHEY and SMNVEV (reference sequence). CDR3 length equals 15 residues. With V trimmed by 6 bases and J by 4 bases, 9 bases remained unmatched. CDR3 residues: CASSYPGTAYNEQFF. CDR3 DNA: TGTGCCAGCAGCTACCCCGGGACAGCTTACAATGAGCAGTTCTTC.

The CDR3 region has the DNA TGTGCCTGGGGGACAGGGTTTATTGGAGCTTTCTTT. Residues: CAWGTGFIGAFF. The chain joins TRBV30 to TRBJ1-1, with 9 bases lining up with TRBD1. This CDR3 has 12 residues. In germline, CDR1 is GTSNPN, CDR2 SVGIG (reference sequence). V lost 5 bases to trimming and J lost 10 bases; unmatched junction nucleotides: 8.

The V and J genes are TRBV25-1 and TRBJ1-2, with 9 bases lining up with TRBD1. Germline CDR1 MGHDK, CDR2 SYGVNS. CDR3 length equals 14 residues. The trim removed 3 bases at V and 8 bases at J, leaving 7 bases unmatched. CDR3 bases: TGTGCCAGCAGTGACCTGGACAGGGGACGGGGCTACACCTTC. It is translated as CASSDLDRGRGYTF.

V is TRBV5-5 and J is TRBJ2-2; 7 nucleotides match TRBD1. This CDR3 is 15 amino acids long. From germline, CDR1 is SGHKS and CDR2 YYEKEE (reference sequence). The J segment lost 3 bases and the V segment lost 2 bases, leaving 4 bases of the junction unmatched. The CDR3 DNA is TGTGCCAGCAGCTTTGGACAGGCCTACACCGGGGAGCTGTTTTTT. This encodes CASSFGQAYTGELFF. The whole variable domain, remainder taken from reference TRBV5-5 and TRBJ2-2, is DAGVTQSPTHLIKTRGQQVTLRCSPISGHKSVSWYQQVLGQGPQFIFQYYEKEERGRGNFPDRFSARQFPNYSSELNVNALLLGDSALYLCASSFGQAYTGELFFGEGSRLTVL.

The genes are TRBV7-3 and TRBJ2-3; D perhaps matches TRBD2 (5 bases). CDR1 SGHTA and CDR2 FQGTGA come from the germline V gene. The CDR3 contains 12 residues. Between the trimmed V and J ends, which lost 4 bases and 6 bases, there was a span of 8 bases. For the CDR3, the DNA is TGTGCCAGCAGCTATTCGGGGGATACGCAGTATTTT. This encodes CASSYSGDTQYF.

The chain recombines TRBV2 with TRBJ2-7; D is possibly TRBD1 (6 bases). Trimming cost V 8 bases and J 11 bases, with 19 bases left between them. Germline V gene lookup returns CDR1 SNHLY and CDR2 FYNNEI. The CDR3 is made up of 12 amino acids. The CDR3 DNA sequence: TGTGCCAGCGGGAGAGCAACAGGGAAAGAGTACTTC. This translates into CASGRATGKEYF.

CDR3 sequence: CASSPSWQGNTEAFF. CDR3 DNA: TGTGCCAGCTCCCCTTCGTGGCAGGGGAACACTGAAGCTTTCTTT. The rearrangement links TRBV18 to TRBJ1-1, with D maybe TRBD1 (5 bases). Germline loops: CDR1 KGHSH, CDR2 LQKENI. This CDR3 region has 15 residues. V was cut by 6 bases and J by 1 base, with 15 bases left in between.

The V gene is TRBV11-3, the J gene TRBJ1-2; the D is unclear. The V end lost 2 bases, the J end lost 7 bases, and 14 bases lay between the germline ends. The germline V gene has CDR1 SGHNT and CDR2 YENEEA. The CDR3 totals 14 residues. CDR3 sequence: CASSLTAPEGGYTF. The CDR3 DNA reads TGTGCCAGCAGCTTAACAGCCCCAGAGGGTGGCTACACCTTC.

This clone was found many times. The chain combines TRBV11-2 with TRBJ1-2, with 8 bases aligning to TRBD1. The V gene end was trimmed by 7 bases and the J gene end by 6 bases; junction bases not matched to a gene: 10. The CDR3 is made up of 14 amino acids. Germline assignment: CDR1 SGHAT and CDR2 FQNNGV. The CDR3 loop reads CASTLDRDSDGYTF. The CDR3 DNA sequence: TGTGCCAGCACCCTGGACAGGGACTCCGATGGCTACACCTTC.

This sequence joins TRBV5-1 and TRBJ2-1, with D tentatively TRBD1 (6 bases). V gave up 5 bases and J gave up 4 bases, with 13 bases separating them. Germline CDR1 and CDR2: SGHRS and YFSETQ. The CDR3 runs to 14 residues. The CDR3 region is CASSTGSAYNEQFF. Written as DNA, the CDR3 is TGCGCCAGCAGTACAGGGAGCGCTTACAATGAGCAGTTCTTC.

V is TRBV5-1 and J is TRBJ2-7, with 9 bases lining up with TRBD1. Trimming cost V 5 bases and J 5 bases; bases outside gene matches: 8. The CDR3 is 14 residues long. CDR1 and CDR2 from the germline V gene are SGHRS and YFSETQ. Here the CDR3 DNA reads TGCGCCAGCAGGGAGTGGACAGGGGAGAACGAGCAGTACTTC. Its protein is CASREWTGENEQYF.

As concerns this clone: The same CDR3 also results from other DNA sequences found in this sample. V is TRBV19 and J is TRBJ2-3; 9 bases line up with TRBD1. Looked up from germline, CDR1 is LNHDA and CDR2 is SQIVND (reference sequence). The ends lost 7 bases at V and 0 bases at J; junction bases unmatched: 8. CDR3 length equals 16 residues. This CDR3 is CASTRGTGTSTDTQYF. The CDR3 DNA sequence: TGTGCCAGTACCCGGGGGACAGGGACCAGCACAGATACGCAGTATTTT.

The J gene is TRBJ2-7, the V gene TRBV7-9; maybe TRBD1 (5 bases). Trimming shortened V by 5 bases and J by 0 bases, and 14 bases separated the two germline ends. Germline loops: CDR1 SEHNR, CDR2 FQNEAQ (reference sequence). The CDR3 loop spans 15 amino acids. The CDR3 protein is CASSPRADSSYEQYF. The CDR3 DNA follows: TGTGCCAGCAGCCCACGCGCCGACAGCTCCTACGAGCAGTACTTC.

V gene TRBV18 combines with J gene TRBJ1-1; 7 nucleotides match TRBD1. CDR1 and CDR2 (germline): KGHSH, LQKENI. This CDR3 comprises 15 residues. The V gene end was trimmed by 4 bases and the J gene end by 0 bases; junction bases not matched to a gene: 5. CDR3 loop: CASSLPGQMNTEAFF. CDR3 bases: TGTGCCAGCTCACTCCCGGGACAGATGAACACTGAAGCTTTCTTT.

The V call is TRBV6-1, the J call TRBJ2-7; D gene unclear. The CDR3 length is 14 residues. Trimming pared 2 bases from V and 3 bases from J, leaving 11 bases between. Germline loops: CDR1 MNHNS, CDR2 SASEGT. The CDR3 protein is CASSEPSHHYEQYF. The CDR3 nucleotides read TGTGCCAGCAGTGAACCCAGTCACCACTACGAGCAGTACTTC.

The chain joins TRBV29-1 to TRBJ1-1; 7 nucleotides align to TRBD1. The CDR3 loop spans 13 amino acids. Germline CDR1 is SQVTM and CDR2 is ANQGSEA. CDR3 region: CRALGTANTEAFF. Here the CDR3 DNA reads TGCAGAGCCCTTGGGACAGCGAACACTGAAGCTTTCTTT.

The sample holds one count of this clone. The V call is TRBV7-2, the J call TRBJ1-1; D gene uncertain. Germline CDR1 SGHTA, CDR2 FQGNSA. Trimming removed 3 bases at V and 3 bases at J, with 8 bases between. This CDR3 has 13 residues. The CDR3 bases are TGTGCCAGCAGCTTTTCAGAGGACACTGAAGCTTTCTTT. Translated: CASSFSEDTEAFF.

This chain connects TRBV6-2 or TRBV6-3 to TRBJ2-3, with TRBD2 identical over 7 bases. The CDR3 sequence is 17 residues long. V was pared by 2 bases and J by 2 bases, with 10 bases of the junction left unmatched. Germline V CDR1 and CDR2: MNHEY, SVGEGT. CDR3 sequence (DNA): TGTGCCAGCAGTTACCCCCCCCGGGGGGAGGTCACAGATACGCAGTATTTT. Its protein is CASSYPPRGEVTDTQYF.

This chain links TRBV13 with TRBJ2-7; 9 nucleotides line up with TRBD1. Trimming cost V 3 bases and J 6 bases; bases outside gene matches: 9. CDR1 and CDR2 from the germline V gene are PRHDT and FYEKMQ (reference sequence). The CDR3 spans 15 residues. The CDR3 is CASSFTGQGVVEQYF. The CDR3 nucleotides are TGTGCCAGCAGCTTCACGGGACAGGGAGTCGTCGAGCAGTACTTC. The variable domain in full, with the rest retrieved from reference TRBV13 and TRBJ2-7, is AAGVIQSPRHLIKEKRETATLKCYPIPRHDTVYWYQQGPGQDPQFLISFYEKMQSDKGSIPDRFSAQQFSDYHSELNMSSLELGDSALYFCASSFTGQGVVEQYFGPGTRLTVT.

V usage is TRBV5-1 and J usage is TRBJ2-6, with 8 bases identical to TRBD1. J was trimmed by 4 bases and V by 7 bases; bases with no gene match: 7. The V gene's germline CDR1 is SGHRS and CDR2 YFSETQ. The CDR3 covers 15 residues. The CDR3 protein is CASGQGPSGANVLTF. The DNA for the CDR3 is TGCGCCAGCGGACAGGGCCCCTCCGGGGCCAACGTCCTGACTTTC.